This TCR beta chain was captured by sequencing in a study of blood T cell repertoires in COVID-19. For the study at large: The analysed material was cDNA or gDNA that came from T cells, B-cell-depleted T cells, or PBMCs.

In this sample, this clone turned up once. Clones were read by immunoSEQ multiplex PCR, and TCRdb kept only the in-frame ones, dropping some. The sample yields approximately 120,000 clones, about 70% seen once. This CDR3 is 16 amino acids long. With V trimmed by 3 bases and J by 5 bases, 6 bases remained unmatched. CDR1 is KGHSH and CDR2 is LQKENI in the germline V gene. This sequence joins TRBV18 and TRBJ2-3, with 12 bases that match TRBD2. This TCR was recovered from a man aged 60-69 years with acute or convalescent COVID-19. The sequenced material came from peripheral blood. The CDR3 nucleotides read TGTGCCAGCTCACCTACCCTAGCGGGAGGGGGAGATACGCAGTATTTT. This encodes CASSPTLAGGGDTQYF.